The following is a T cell receptor beta chain sequence with its context. As yet, its antigen is unknown. The data stem from a study of cytomegalovirus exposure and HLA in healthy donors. The overall study: The Caucasian-associated ancestry cluster held 65% to 90% of roughly 370 genotyped donors. Study conclusions and caveats: Using a false discovery rate of 0.05, a later analysis showed that approximately 17,000 TCR beta sequences were associated with HLA alleles. In a later analysis, TCR association rates varied by HLA locus: DRB1 most, HLA-C fewest. Many donors shared some public TCRs, even though most TCR sequences were rare.

The PCR used 60 Vbeta and 13 Jbeta primers. Assay used: immunoSEQ multiplex PCR; TCRdb lists only in-frame clones, some missing. The sample has some 110,000 clones, roughly 13% seen once. Germline values: CDR1 SGHRS, CDR2 YFSETQ. V lost 5 bases to trimming and J lost 0 bases, with 13 bases between them. This CDR3 spans 15 amino acids. This receptor was obtained from a man in his forties in good health and CMV-seropositive. The source material was PBMCs. The J gene is TRBJ2-3, the V gene TRBV5-1; D is perhaps TRBD2 (6 bases). The CDR3 here is CASREGSASTDTQYF. The CDR3 DNA reads TGCGCCAGCAGGGAGGGTAGCGCGAGCACAGATACGCAGTATTTT. Filled out from reference TRBV5-1 and TRBJ2-3, the complete variable domain reads KAGVTQTPRYLIKTRGQQVTLSCSPISGHRSVSWYQQTPGQGLQFLFEYFSETQRNKGNFPGRFSGRQFSNSRSEMNVSTLELGDSALYLCASREGSASTDTQYFGPGTRLTVL.